This entry lists 21 T cell receptor beta chains sequenced from one sample in a study of regulatory T cells in long-lasting Graves disease. Combining iRepertoire HTBI primers with Arm-PCR of CDR3 regions, the authors built TCR beta libraries. One entry per CDR3 protein results from TCRdb running MiXCR on the multiplex PCR reads. The sample comprises a few hundred thousand distinct CDR3 sequences, around 17% of which are singletons, and 25% to 30% rests with the top ten. As to time point: newly diagnosed GD, antithyroid drugs for less than 3 months. RNA isolated from PBMCs was used to make the TCR library. The sample was also reused in another study, on T cells in Graves' hyperthyroidism and ophthalmopathy.

The source was peripheral blood mononuclear cells (PBMCs), collected at new diagnosis, from a patient treated with antithyroid drugs. These TCRs come from a man in his forties with Graves disease.

This clonotype was recorded at least ten times. The chain has TRBV7-2 and TRBJ2-3; no clear D gene. The CDR3 extends over 15 amino acids. Germline V gene sequence: CDR1 SGHTA, CDR2 FQGNSA. V was trimmed by 5 bases and J by 2 bases, leaving 14 bases between them. The CDR3 reads CASSPDRRNTDTQYF. In DNA form, the CDR3 reads TGTGCCAGCAGCCCCGATAGGCGGAACACAGATACGCAGTATTTT.

The chain couples TRBV5-5 to TRBJ2-1; no clear D. CDR1 is SGHKS, CDR2 YYEKEE, per germline (reference sequence). This CDR3 has 14 residues. Trimming removed 0 bases from V and 5 bases from J, with 9 bases in between. CDR3 sequence: CASSLGGWNNEQFF. The CDR3 DNA sequence: TGTGCCAGCAGCTTGGGGGGTTGGAACAATGAGCAGTTCTTC.

V is TRBV20-1 and J is TRBJ2-1, with a possible D match to TRBD2 (7 bases). This CDR3 region has 14 residues. CDR1 DFQATT and CDR2 SNEGSKA come from the germline V gene (reference sequence). V was clipped by 6 bases and J by 6 bases, with 18 bases between them. CDR3 sequence (DNA): TGCAGTGCGGGGGGGACGGACAGATTCAATGAGCAGTTCTTC. Its translation: CSAGGTDRFNEQFF.

This clonotype showed up many times. The chain combines TRBV7-3 with TRBJ2-3; 7 bases are shared with TRBD2. CDR1 and CDR2 from the germline V gene are SGHTA and FQGTGA. The CDR3 totals 13 residues. V lost 0 bases and J lost 6; bases outside the gene matches: 0. The CDR3 DNA reads as TGTGCCAGCAGCTTAACTAGCGGGGATACGCAGTATTTT. It specifies CASSLTSGDTQYF.

The sample holds many counts of this clonotype. This chain joins TRBV6-1 and TRBJ1-5; tentatively, D is TRBD1 (5 bases). With 7 bases removed from V and 3 bases from J, the gap between germline ends came to 16 bases. Germline assignment: CDR1 MNHNS and CDR2 SASEGT. There are 15 residues in the CDR3. The CDR3 spells CASTKAGIHNQPQHF. CDR3 coding DNA: TGTGCCAGCACTAAAGCAGGGATTCACAATCAGCCCCAGCATTTT.

This clonotype was seen ten or more times. The genes are TRBV7-9 and TRBJ2-7; a possible D gene is TRBD2 (6 bases). V lost 5 bases and J lost 0, with 14 bases in between. Germline values: CDR1 SEHNR, CDR2 FQNEAQ (reference sequence). The CDR3 contains 15 residues. CDR3 sequence (DNA): TGTGCCAGCAGCCCCTACGACGGGGGCTCCTACGAGCAGTACTTC. It yields the protein CASSPYDGGSYEQYF.

This clonotype was seen more than once but under ten times. The rearrangement joins TRBV27 to TRBJ2-2; a weak D match, TRBD2 (5 bases). Germline V gene data show CDR1 as MNHEY and CDR2 as SMNVEV (reference sequence). The CDR3 runs 12 residues. The germline V and J ends were trimmed by 6 bases and 5 bases, with 7 bases remaining between them. The CDR3 sequence is CASRPGTGELFF. For the CDR3, the DNA is TGTGCCAGCAGACCGGGGACCGGGGAGCTGTTTTTT.

In this sample, this clonotype turned up many times. This chain joins TRBV3-1 and TRBJ2-3; 8 bases line up with TRBD1. The V and J ends lost 3 bases and 6 bases, in that order; junction bases with no gene match: 5. This CDR3 spans 14 amino acids. Germline V gene data show CDR1 as LGHDT and CDR2 as YNNKEL (reference sequence). CDR3 sequence: CASSHQGAGDTQYF. The CDR3 region has the DNA TGTGCCAGCAGCCACCAGGGGGCAGGGGATACGCAGTATTTT.

The J gene is TRBJ2-5, the V gene TRBV5-1; TRBD1 agrees at 11 bases. The germline CDR1 and CDR2 sequences are SGHRS and YFSETQ. The CDR3 has 16 residues. After removal of 4 bases from V and 2 bases from J, the junction contained 7 bases not matched to a gene. The CDR3 DNA is TGCGCCAGCAGCAAAGGACAGGGGGCGCGACAAGAGACCCAGTACTTC. The encoded protein is CASSKGQGARQETQYF. Full variable domain (remainder filled in from reference TRBV5-1 and TRBJ2-5): KAGVTQTPRYLIKTRGQQVTLSCSPISGHRSVSWYQQTPGQGLQFLFEYFSETQRNKGNFPGRFSGRQFSNSRSEMNVSTLELGDSALYLCASSKGQGARQETQYFGPGTRLLVL.

This clonotype appeared many times. The CDR3, as DNA: TGTGCCATCAGTGAGTCCTTAGGGATAAAGACCCAGTACTTC. As protein: CAISESLGIKTQYF. This chain joins TRBV10-3 and TRBJ2-5; D uncertain. Germline lookup yields CDR1 ENHRY and CDR2 SYGVKD. Trimming shortened V by 0 bases and J by 6 bases, and 11 bases separated the two germline ends. The CDR3 spans 14 residues.

This chain links TRBV20-1 with TRBJ2-3, with 7 bases lining up with TRBD2. Trimming at V came to 3 bases and at J to 1 base, leaving 4 bases not matched to a gene. Germline-derived CDR1 and CDR2 are DFQATT and SNEGSKA (reference sequence). There are 14 residues in the CDR3. The CDR3 loop reads CSASVRGGTDTQYF. CDR3 sequence (DNA): TGCAGTGCTAGTGTTCGGGGGGGCACAGATACGCAGTATTTT.

This clonotype showed up many times. V gene TRBV20-1 combines with J gene TRBJ2-5, with a tentative D call TRBD1 (6 bases). Germline values: CDR1 DFQATT, CDR2 SNEGSKA (reference sequence). The CDR3 covers 17 residues. Trimming cost V 6 bases and J 2 bases, with 25 bases left between them. The CDR3 DNA sequence: TGCAGTGCAAGGAAGCACAGGGTGGAGTCCTTTCAAGAGACCCAGTACTTC. This gives the protein CSARKHRVESFQETQYF.

This chain uses TRBV9 with TRBJ2-5, with TRBD2 matching over 12 bases. Germline assignment: CDR1 SGDLS and CDR2 YYNGEE. This CDR3 has 17 residues. After removal of 3 bases from V and 4 bases from J, the junction contained 10 bases not matched to a gene. The CDR3 here is CASSANPGLAGSETQYF. The CDR3 region has the DNA TGTGCCAGCAGCGCCAATCCGGGACTAGCGGGTTCAGAGACCCAGTACTTC.

This clonotype was observed at least ten times. This chain uses TRBV13 with TRBJ2-1; D may correspond to TRBD1 or TRBD2 (7 bases each). The germline V gene has CDR1 PRHDT and CDR2 FYEKMQ (reference sequence). This CDR3 spans 17 amino acids. V shed 5 bases and J shed 3 bases, with 20 bases lying between them. CDR3 sequence (DNA): TGTGCCAGCAGCCGGACTAGAGGGGGCCCTCACTACAATGAGCAGTTCTTC. It translates to CASSRTRGGPHYNEQFF.

The rearrangement uses TRBV7-8 and TRBJ2-7; 8 bases agree with TRBD2. CDR3 length: 15 amino acids. Germline CDR1 SGHVS, CDR2 FQNEAQ. The trim removed 1 base at V and 3 bases at J, leaving 5 bases unmatched. The CDR3 nucleotides are TGTGCCAGCAGCTTAGAGAGCGGGGGAGGCTACGAGCAGTACTTC. It yields the protein CASSLESGGGYEQYF.

This clonotype was counted at least ten times. The chain carries TRBV6-2 or TRBV6-3 and TRBJ2-7; the D is unclear. CDR1 and CDR2 from the germline V gene are MNHEY and SVGEGT. Trimming took 2 bases from V and 9 from J, leaving 11 bases between them. The CDR3 covers 12 residues. The CDR3 DNA sequence: TGTGCCAGCAGTTACGTGGTTTCGCGGCAGTACTTC. It yields the protein CASSYVVSRQYF.

This rearrangement joins TRBV20-1 to TRBJ2-3, with 7 bases that match TRBD2. CDR3 length: 13 amino acids. Germline CDR1 reads DFQATT; CDR2 reads SNEGSKA (reference sequence). Unmatched junction bases numbered 8, after V lost 6 bases and J lost 5 bases. CDR3 bases: TGCAGTGCGAGTGAGCTAGCGGTAGATACGCAGTATTTT. Translated, it gives CSASELAVDTQYF.

This clonotype was counted ten times or more. This rearrangement joins TRBV7-3 to TRBJ2-2; TRBD2 agrees at 14 bases. CDR3 size: 17 residues. The trim removed 5 bases at V and 6 bases at J, leaving 8 bases unmatched. Germline CDR1 is SGHTA and CDR2 is FQGTGA. Here the CDR3 reads CASSILGTSGGAGELFF. As DNA, the CDR3 is TGTGCCAGCAGCATCCTTGGGACTAGCGGGGGTGCCGGGGAGCTGTTTTTT.

This clonotype showed up just a few times. This chain uses TRBV15 with TRBJ1-5; 10 bases match TRBD1. Looked up from germline, CDR1 is LNHNV and CDR2 is YYDKDF (reference sequence). V shed 6 bases and J 7 bases; nucleotides not matched to a gene: 6. CDR3 length: 14 amino acids. This CDR3 is CATRTGGTNQPQHF. As DNA, the CDR3 is TGTGCCACCAGGACAGGGGGCACCAACCAGCCCCAGCATTTT. The whole variable domain, filled in from reference TRBV15 and TRBJ1-5, reads DAMVIQNPRYQVTQFGKPVTLSCSQTLNHNVMYWYQQKSSQAPKLLFHYYDKDFNNEADTPDNFQSRRPNTSFCFLDIRSPGLGDTAMYLCATRTGGTNQPQHFGDGTRLSIL.

This clonotype was seen a handful of times. The chain carries TRBV20-1 and TRBJ1-5; D remains ambiguous. Deletions cut 0 bases from V and 0 bases from J, with 6 bases between. CDR1 and CDR2 from the germline V gene are DFQATT and SNEGSKA (reference sequence). The CDR3 totals 14 residues. DNA for the CDR3: TGCAGTGCTAGAGATTCCCATAGCAATCAGCCCCAGCATTTT. Residues: CSARDSHSNQPQHF.

In this sample, this clonotype turned up many times. J is TRBJ1-2 and V is TRBV6-1; D is undetermined. The length of the CDR3 is 11 residues. Germline V lookup: CDR1 MNHNS, CDR2 SASEGT. V was shortened by 3 bases and J by 5 bases, with 4 bases between the two germline ends. The CDR3 nucleotides are TGTGCCAGCAGTGACCGTTATGGCTACACCTTC. This encodes CASSDRYGYTF.